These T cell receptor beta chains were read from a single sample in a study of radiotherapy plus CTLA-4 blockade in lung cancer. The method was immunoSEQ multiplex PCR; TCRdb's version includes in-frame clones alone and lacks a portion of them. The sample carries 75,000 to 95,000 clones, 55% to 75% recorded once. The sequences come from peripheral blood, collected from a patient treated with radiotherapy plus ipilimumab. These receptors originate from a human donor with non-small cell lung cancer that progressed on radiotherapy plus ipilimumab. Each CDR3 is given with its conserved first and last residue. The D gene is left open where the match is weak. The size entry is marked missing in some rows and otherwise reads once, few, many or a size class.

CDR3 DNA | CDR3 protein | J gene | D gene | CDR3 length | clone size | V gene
TGTGCCAGCATCGGGGGACGGGGGGGCCAAGAGACCCAGTACTTC | CASIGGRGGQETQYF | TRBJ2-5 | TRBD2 | 15 | - | TRBV2
TGTGCCAGCAGGTTCACAGGGGTAGGAGACACTGAAGCTTTCTTT | CASRFTGVGDTEAFF | TRBJ1-1 | TRBD1 | 15 | - | TRBV6-1
TGTGCCAGCAGTTTTAGCGGGAGACGCACAGATACGCAGTATTTT | CASSFSGRRTDTQYF | TRBJ2-3 | TRBD2 | 15 | - | TRBV27
TGTGCCAGCAGCTCGCACCAGGGAGGAGGTGGTGGCAATCAGCCCCAGCATTTT | CASSSHQGGGGGNQPQHF | TRBJ1-5 | - | 18 | - | TRBV7-8
TGTGCCAGTAGTAGTTCTCCTGACCGGCCGCAAGAGACCCAGTACTTC | CASSSSPDRPQETQYF | TRBJ2-5 | - | 16 | - | TRBV19
TGTGCCAGCAGTGAGCGGTTGACAGGGCCCTACGAGCAGTACTTC | CASSERLTGPYEQYF | TRBJ2-7 | TRBD1 | 15 | - | TRBV2
TGTGCCAGCAGCGTAGGGGGCGCAGGGGTTCAGCATTTT | CASSVGGAGVQHF | TRBJ1-5 | - | 13 | - | TRBV9
TGTGCCAGCAGCCGCAGCGTCTCGGCCTCCTACGAGCAGTACTTC | CASSRSVSASYEQYF | TRBJ2-7 | - | 15 | - | TRBV6-5
TGTGCCAGCAGCTCAATGTTAGGTCTAAACACCGGGGAGCTGTTTTTT | CASSSMLGLNTGELFF | TRBJ2-2 | - | 16 | - | TRBV7-9
TGTGCCAGCAGCTTAGCTGCACCTTTTGGGGAGCAGTACTTC | CASSLAAPFGEQYF | TRBJ2-7 | - | 14 | - | TRBV11-2
TGTGCCAGCTCACCAAGGCAAACGGTTTCTTCTAATGAAAAACTGTTTTTT | CASSPRQTVSSNEKLFF | TRBJ1-4 | - | 17 | - | TRBV18
TGTGCCAGCAGTCGAGGTTATGGGAACACTGAAGCTTTCTTT | CASSRGYGNTEAFF | TRBJ1-1 | - | 14 | - | TRBV28
TGTGCCAGCAGCTCCGAGGGAGGGATTAGCGGCACAGATACGCAGTATTTT | CASSSEGGISGTDTQYF | TRBJ2-3 | TRBD2 | 17 | once | TRBV5-4
TGTGCCAGTAGTGCCAGACTCCGCTACGAGCAGTACTTC | CASSARLRYEQYF | TRBJ2-7 | - | 13 | - | TRBV19
TGCGCCAGCAGCCAAGATTTAGGGGGGGGCTGGTATGGCTACACCTTC | CASSQDLGGGWYGYTF | TRBJ1-2 | - | 16 | few | TRBV4-1
TGTGCCAGCAGTTTTAACACTGAAGCTTTCTTT | CASSFNTEAFF | TRBJ1-1 | - | 11 | - | TRBV2
TGCGCCAGCAGCCAAGAGCTAAGACTTACCGCTGAAAAACTGTTTTTT | CASSQELRLTAEKLFF | TRBJ1-4 | - | 16 | - | TRBV4-3
TGTGCCAGCAGCGTAGGTGGGACTAGCTCCTACGAGCAGTACTTC | CASSVGGTSSYEQYF | TRBJ2-7 | TRBD2 | 15 | - | TRBV9